This T cell receptor beta chain was sequenced for a study of cytomegalovirus exposure and HLA in healthy donors. On the study more broadly: Of approximately 400 genotyped donors, 70% to 85% clustered with self-reported Caucasian donors. Overall study results and limits: Association of around 17,000 TCR beta sequences with HLA alleles was found at 0.05 false discovery rate in a later analysis.

Trimming cost V 4 bases and J 4 bases; bases outside gene matches: 12. Per the germline V gene, CDR1 is SGHNT and CDR2 is YENEEA. The CDR3 has 18 residues. As regards this clone: Its specificity is not known.

Primers: 60 Vbeta forward and 13 Jbeta reverse. The protocol was immunoSEQ multiplex PCR, while the TCRdb copy is restricted to in-frame clones and leaves out a portion. Among 210,000 or so clones listed, 75% to 80% were seen once. The chain links TRBV11-3 to TRBJ2-7, with 14 bases aligning to TRBD2. The TCR sequence derives from a man aged 18 to 30 in good health and CMV-seronegative. Sequencing used PBMCs. The chain's CDR3 is CASSSGLAGVYGKYEQYF. In DNA, the CDR3 is TGTGCCAGCAGCTCGGGACTAGCGGGAGTTTACGGCAAGTACGAGCAGTACTTC.